Following are 27 T cell receptor beta chains from one sample sequenced in a study of OX40 agonist ivuxolimab in advanced cancers. Profiled with immunoSEQ multiplex PCR; TCRdb holds only in-frame clones, not every one. The sample carries approximately 89,000 clones, around 90% recorded once. The material sequenced was CD4+ or CD8+ T cells sorted from blood, taken in a trial of the OX40 agonist ivuxolimab. The receptor source for this set is an adult with an advanced solid tumor such as melanoma, head and neck, liver or kidney cancer.

The V gene is TRBV5-1, the J gene TRBJ1-3; D is unresolved. CDR1 SGHRS and CDR2 YFSETQ come from the germline V gene. CDR3 length: 16 amino acids. Trimming removed 1 base from V and 7 bases from J, with 18 bases in between. The CDR3 region has the DNA TGCGCCAGCAGCTTGAACCCGGTACAAGGCACGAACACCATATATTTT. Its protein is CASSLNPVQGTNTIYF. The entire variable domain, with the rest obtained from reference TRBV5-1 and TRBJ1-3, is as follows: KAGVTQTPRYLIKTRGQQVTLSCSPISGHRSVSWYQQTPGQGLQFLFEYFSETQRNKGNFPGRFSGRQFSNSRSEMNVSTLELGDSALYLCASSLNPVQGTNTIYFGEGSWLTVV.

In nucleotides, the CDR3 is TGTGCCAGCAGCCCGACAGGTGGGCCGGATACGCAGTATTTT. This sequence encodes CASSPTGGPDTQYF. The chain has TRBV14 and TRBJ2-3; perhaps TRBD1 as D (6 bases). The V and J ends lost 4 bases and 6 bases respectively, with 14 bases between them. CDR1 SGHDN and CDR2 FVKESK come from the germline V gene. The CDR3 length is 14 residues.

The chain's CDR3 is CASSLVSRLSGANVLTF. The CDR3 coding sequence is TGTGCCAGCAGTTTAGTCAGCCGTCTCTCTGGGGCCAACGTCCTGACTTTC. The genes are TRBV27 and TRBJ2-6, with D uncertain. This CDR3 has 17 residues. Germline loops: CDR1 MNHEY, CDR2 SMNVEV (reference sequence). With 2 bases removed from V and 0 bases from J, the gap between germline ends came to 11 bases.

The chain recombines TRBV5-4 with TRBJ2-5; a possible D gene is TRBD2 (6 bases). Trimming took 0 bases from V and 2 from J, leaving 11 bases between them. Per the germline V gene, CDR1 is SGHNT and CDR2 is YYREEE (reference sequence). The CDR3 sequence is 15 residues long. The CDR3 bases are TGTGCCAGCAGCTTGGAGTGGGGGGTACAAGAGACCCAGTACTTC. Translated, it gives CASSLEWGVQETQYF.

The genes are TRBV6-5 and TRBJ2-2; TRBD1 matches 8 bases. Trimming took 6 bases from V and 9 from J; bases not matched to a gene: 12. The CDR3 has 15 amino acids. Per the germline V gene, CDR1 is MNHEY and CDR2 is SVGAGI. CDR3 DNA sequence: TGTGCCAGCAGAGGGACAGGCGAACGGTATAGGGAGCTGTTTTTT. As protein: CASRGTGERYRELFF.

This clone was seen once. This chain joins TRBV11-2 and TRBJ2-5; no reliable D call. This CDR3 contains 13 residues. Trimming took 3 bases from V and 4 from J, leaving 9 bases between them. CDR1 and CDR2 from the germline V gene are SGHAT and FQNNGV. In DNA form, the CDR3 reads TGTGCCAGCAGCTTGGGCTCCGTAGAGACCCAGTACTTC. Translation: CASSLGSVETQYF. Full variable domain (remainder filled in from reference TRBV11-2 and TRBJ2-5): EAGVAQSPRYKIIEKRQSVAFWCNPISGHATLYWYQQILGQGPKLLIQFQNNGVVDDSQLPKDRFSAERLKGVDSTLKIQPAKLEDSAVYLCASSLGSVETQYFGPGTRLLVL.

This clone was counted only a few times. For the CDR3, the DNA is TGTGCCAGTAGTATTCCTGCCGTGGCGGTGGCCCAGCATTTT. Amino acid sequence: CASSIPAVAVAQHF. The J gene is TRBJ1-5, the V gene TRBV19, with D hard to call. This CDR3 comprises 14 residues. Trimming took off 3 bases at V and 11 bases at J, with 17 bases between the two ends. Germline lookup yields CDR1 LNHDA and CDR2 SQIVND (reference sequence). Complete variable domain (other parts from reference TRBV19 and TRBJ1-5): DGGITQSPKYLFRKEGQNVTLSCEQNLNHDAMYWYRQDPGQGLRLIYYSQIVNDFQKGDIAEGYSVSREKKESFPLTVTSAQKNPTAFYLCASSIPAVAVAQHFGDGTRLSIL.

The chain joins TRBV5-6 to TRBJ2-3; D tentatively fits TRBD1 or TRBD2 (6 bases each). V lost 2 bases and J lost 2, with 18 bases in between. The CDR3 is 17 residues long. CDR1 and CDR2 from the germline V gene are SGHDT and YYEEEE. CDR3: CASSFLRSGGPTDTQYF. The CDR3, as DNA: TGTGCCAGCAGCTTTCTCCGCTCCGGGGGCCCCACAGATACGCAGTATTTT.

The rearrangement uses TRBV11-2 and TRBJ1-2; a possible D gene is TRBD1 (6 bases). CDR1 and CDR2 from the germline V gene are SGHAT and FQNNGV. The CDR3 spans 14 residues. The ends were cut back, 4 bases at V and 4 bases at J, with 13 bases in the middle. CDR3 sequence: CASSSRTASYGYTF. CDR3 coding DNA: TGTGCCAGCAGCTCGAGGACAGCGAGCTATGGCTACACCTTC.

The rearrangement links TRBV7-9 to TRBJ2-3; either TRBD1 or TRBD2 may fit D (6 bases each). Trimming removed 1 base at V and 6 bases at J, with 26 bases between. The germline V gene has CDR1 SEHNR and CDR2 FQNEAQ (reference sequence). The CDR3 sequence is 19 residues long. The CDR3 is CASSLVRWGALSPGDTQYF. In DNA form, the CDR3 reads TGTGCCAGCAGCTTAGTTAGGTGGGGGGCCCTCTCTCCCGGGGATACGCAGTATTTT.

This clone was seen a single time. The chain carries TRBV9 and TRBJ1-1; TRBD1 is a possible D gene (5 bases). Trimming left V 1 base short and J 5 bases short, with 15 bases between. This CDR3 contains 15 residues. CDR1 is SGDLS and CDR2 is YYNGEE in the germline V gene. CDR3 sequence (DNA): TGTGCCAGCAGCGTATACGACGGGGGGGAGACTGAAGCTTTCTTT. It translates to CASSVYDGGETEAFF.

Concerning this clone: Its ends do not fully match the called genes, so a read error is possible. This sequence joins TRBV7-7 and TRBJ2-7; 7 nucleotides line up with TRBD1. The CDR3 is made up of 14 amino acids. Germline values: CDR1 SSHAT, CDR2 FNYEAQ (reference sequence). CDR3 protein: CASSPDRSSYEQYF. The CDR3 region has the DNA TGTGCTAGCAGCCCGGACAGGAGCTCCTACGAGCAGTACTTC.

V is TRBV7-2 and J is TRBJ2-5; TRBD1 matches 7 bases. The CDR3 covers 14 residues. The J segment lost 7 bases and the V segment lost 7 bases, leaving 12 bases of the junction unmatched. CDR1 and CDR2 from the germline V gene are SGHTA and FQGNSA. In DNA, the CDR3 is TGTGCCAGCACCCCCCTGGGACAGCCCTTGACCCAGTACTTC. It yields the protein CASTPLGQPLTQYF.

J is TRBJ1-2 and V is TRBV7-2, with D hard to call. Germline lookup yields CDR1 SGHTA and CDR2 FQGNSA. The CDR3 is made up of 13 amino acids. The V gene lost 5 bases and the J gene lost 5 bases, with 12 bases spanning the gap. The DNA for the CDR3 is TGTGCCAGCAGCCAAGGGTCTACTTATGGCTACACCTTC. It is translated as CASSQGSTYGYTF.

The V and J genes are TRBV5-6 and TRBJ2-3, with D perhaps being TRBD1 or TRBD2 (7 bases each). V was pared by 2 bases and J by 2 bases, with 15 bases between. The V gene's germline CDR1 is SGHDT and CDR2 YYEEEE. The CDR3 has 16 residues. The CDR3 reads CASSFLSGGDTDTQYF. DNA of the CDR3: TGTGCCAGCAGCTTTTTATCAGGGGGGGACACAGATACGCAGTATTTT.

This chain uses TRBV18 with TRBJ1-5; weak D call: TRBD1 (5 bases). The CDR3 runs to 18 residues. Germline CDR1 and CDR2: KGHSH and LQKENI. The V and J ends lost 0 bases and 2 bases respectively, with 17 bases between them. CDR3 nucleotide sequence: TGTGCCAGCTCACCACCGGGTTGGAGGTCGGGGGGCAATCAGCCCCAGCATTTT. It encodes CASSPPGWRSGGNQPQHF.

The chain couples TRBV5-6 to TRBJ1-5; D is ambiguous. The CDR3 sequence is 13 residues long. Germline loops: CDR1 SGHDT, CDR2 YYEEEE. V was pared by 0 bases and J by 6 bases, with 7 bases between. CDR3 loop: CASSLGRVQPQHF. The CDR3 DNA follows: TGTGCCAGCAGCTTGGGAAGGGTTCAGCCCCAGCATTTT.

This chain uses TRBV2 with TRBJ1-5; D gene ambiguous. Per germline, CDR1 SNHLY and CDR2 FYNNEI. The CDR3 contains 13 residues. CDR3 DNA: TGTGCGGGGTCTGCGGACGCGAGACAGCCCCAGCATTTT. Translation: CAGSADARQPQHF.

V is TRBV4-1 and J is TRBJ2-3; unclear D gene. With 0 bases removed from V and 10 bases from J, the gap between germline ends came to 8 bases. CDR3 length: 12 amino acids. Per the germline V gene, CDR1 is MGHRA and CDR2 is YSYEKL. The CDR3 sequence: CASSQDELSQYF. The CDR3 DNA reads TGCGCCAGCAGCCAAGATGAGCTCTCGCAGTATTTT.

This sequence joins TRBV12-5 and TRBJ1-5; D is unclear. Trimming removed 7 bases at V and 3 bases at J, with 7 bases between. The CDR3 has 12 residues. Looked up from germline, CDR1 is LGHNT and CDR2 is FRNRAP. The CDR3 DNA reads TGTGCTAGTGAGAGGGACAATCAGCCCCAGCATTTT. Translated: CASERDNQPQHF. Drawing the rest from reference TRBV12-5 and TRBJ1-5, the complete variable domain is DARVTQTPRHKVTEMGQEVTMRCQPILGHNTVFWYRQTMMQGLELLAYFRNRAPLDDSGMPKDRFSAEMPDATLATLKIQPSEPRDSAVYFCASERDNQPQHFGDGTRLSIL.

This chain joins TRBV18 and TRBJ1-5, with a weak D call TRBD1 (5 bases). CDR1 is KGHSH, CDR2 LQKENI, per germline. Deletions cut 6 bases from V and 6 bases from J, with 15 bases between. The CDR3 sequence is 14 residues long. The chain's CDR3 is CASSSGTDTQPQHF. The DNA of the CDR3 is TGTGCCAGCTCCTCGGGTACGGACACTCAGCCCCAGCATTTT.

The chain recombines TRBV5-8 with TRBJ1-1, with no clear D. The CDR3 loop spans 12 amino acids. Looked up from germline, CDR1 is SGHTS and CDR2 is YDEGEE. V was trimmed by 0 bases and J by 6 bases, leaving 6 bases between them. The CDR3 bases are TGTGCCAGCAGCTTGGACAGACCTGAAGCTTTCTTT. This sequence encodes CASSLDRPEAFF. The entire variable domain, with the rest obtained from reference TRBV5-8 and TRBJ1-1, is as follows: EAGVTQSPTHLIKTRGQQATLRCSPISGHTSVYWYQQALGLGLQFLLWYDEGEERNRGNFPPRFSGRQFPNYSSELNVNALELEDSALYLCASSLDRPEAFFGQGTRLTVV.

The V call is TRBV10-3, the J call TRBJ1-1; D remains ambiguous. The germline CDR1 and CDR2 sequences are ENHRY and SYGVKD. Trimming removed 2 bases at V and 1 base at J, with 14 bases between. The CDR3 spans 16 residues. CDR3 sequence (DNA): TGTGCCATCAGTGAGCCGAAGCGGTCCCCGAACACTGAAGCTTTCTTT. Translation gives CAISEPKRSPNTEAFF.

This chain connects TRBV5-4 to TRBJ2-7; D may be TRBD1 (6 bases). V gave up 0 bases and J gave up 2 bases, with 6 bases separating them. The CDR3 loop spans 13 amino acids. The germline CDR1 and CDR2 sequences are SGHNT and YYREEE (reference sequence). In DNA form, the CDR3 reads TGTGCCAGCAGCTTGGACAGGGCCTACGAGCAGTACTTC. Encoded protein: CASSLDRAYEQYF.

This chain connects TRBV18 to TRBJ2-7; D unresolved. Per germline, CDR1 KGHSH and CDR2 LQKENI. Trimming shortened V by 2 bases and J by 2 bases, and 13 bases separated the two germline ends. This CDR3 comprises 15 residues. In nucleotides, the CDR3 is TGTGCCAGCTCACCAGGCCACCCCGGAACCTACGAGCAGTACTTC. Amino acids: CASSPGHPGTYEQYF.

This chain uses TRBV28 with TRBJ1-1, with a weak D call TRBD1 (6 bases). CDR1 and CDR2 (germline): MDHEN, SYDVKM. The CDR3 runs 14 residues. The germline V and J ends were trimmed by 11 bases and 3 bases, with 19 bases remaining between them. CDR3 protein: CAVIPPPGDTEAFF. The DNA of the CDR3 is TGTGCCGTAATCCCCCCCCCAGGGGACACTGAAGCTTTCTTT.

The chain is built from TRBV6-1 and TRBJ1-1; D is unresolved. The V and J ends lost 5 bases and 2 bases respectively, with 6 bases between them. The CDR3 is 12 residues long. Germline V gene data show CDR1 as MNHNS and CDR2 as SASEGT. DNA for the CDR3: TGTGCCAGCAGTAGGGCCAACACTGAAGCTTTCTTT. Amino acid sequence: CASSRANTEAFF.